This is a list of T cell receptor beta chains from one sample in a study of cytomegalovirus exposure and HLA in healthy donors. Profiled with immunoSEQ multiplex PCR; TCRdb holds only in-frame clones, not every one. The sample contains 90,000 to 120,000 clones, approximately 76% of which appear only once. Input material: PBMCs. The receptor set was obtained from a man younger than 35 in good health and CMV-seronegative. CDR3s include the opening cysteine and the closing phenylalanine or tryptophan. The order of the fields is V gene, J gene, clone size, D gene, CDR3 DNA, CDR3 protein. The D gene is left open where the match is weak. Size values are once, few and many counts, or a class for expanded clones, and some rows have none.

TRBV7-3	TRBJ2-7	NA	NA	TGTGCCAGCAGCTTGGAGGTGGGAGCCGACGAGCAGTACTTC	CASSLEVGADEQYF
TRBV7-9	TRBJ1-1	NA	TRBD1	TGTGCCAGCAGCTCGCCAGGGGGAGCAGGAGGAGAATTAGAAGCTTTCTTT	CASSSPGGAGGELEAFF
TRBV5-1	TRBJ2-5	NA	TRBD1	TGCGCCAGCAGCTCCCCCGGGACAGGTTCAGAGACCCAGTACTTC	CASSSPGTGSETQYF
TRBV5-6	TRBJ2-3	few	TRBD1	TGTGCCAGCAGCTTGGGGACAGGGAGGCCAGATACGCAGTATTTT	CASSLGTGRPDTQYF
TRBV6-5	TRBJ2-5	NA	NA	TGTGCCAGCAGTGGCGCGGAGTACCAAGAGACCCAGTACTTC	CASSGAEYQETQYF
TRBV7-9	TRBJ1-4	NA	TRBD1	TGTGCCAGCAGCAGGAGCATGGGACAGTCACCTGAAAAACTGTTTTTT	CASSRSMGQSPEKLFF
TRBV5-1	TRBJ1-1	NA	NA	TGCGCCAGCAGCTTTACAGGGCCGGGGTCCACTGAAGCTTTCTTT	CASSFTGPGSTEAFF
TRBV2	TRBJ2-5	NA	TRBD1	TGTGCCAGCACGAGGGACAGGGCGCCCCAAGAGACCCAGTACTTC	CASTRDRAPQETQYF
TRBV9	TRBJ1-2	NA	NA	TGTGCCAGCAGCCTGGGGGAGGGGATGGATGGCTACACCTTC	CASSLGEGMDGYTF
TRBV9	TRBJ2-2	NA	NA	TGTGCCAGCAGCGTAGGAGGGGGGGAGCTGTTTTTT	CASSVGGGELFF
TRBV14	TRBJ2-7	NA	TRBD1	TGTGCCAGCGGGACAGGGGTCCCCAGAGAGCAGTACTTC	CASGTGVPREQYF
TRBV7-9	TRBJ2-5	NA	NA	TGTGCCAGCAGCCTGACGGGGGGCCCAGAGACCCAGTACTTC	CASSLTGGPETQYF
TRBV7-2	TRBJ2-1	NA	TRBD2	TGTGCCAGCACCTTTCTTGCGGGGGGGGTGGATGAGCAGTTCTTC	CASTFLAGGVDEQFF
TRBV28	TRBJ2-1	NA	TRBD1	TGTGCCAGCAGTTTTGGGGACAGGGGCCACAATGAGCAGTTCTTC	CASSFGDRGHNEQFF
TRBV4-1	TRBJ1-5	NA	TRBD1	TGCGCCAGCAGCCAAGACAAAGGACAGGGGTATCAGCCCCAGCATTTT	CASSQDKGQGYQPQHF
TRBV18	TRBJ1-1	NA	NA	TGTGCCAGCTCACCATCCCGGACAGCGAACACTGAAGCTTTCTTT	CASSPSRTANTEAFF
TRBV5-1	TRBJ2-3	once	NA	TGCGCCAGCAGCCTCCGACAGACTAGCACAGATACGCAGTATTTT	CASSLRQTSTDTQYF
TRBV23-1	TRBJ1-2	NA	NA	TGCGCCAGCAGTCAAACGGGAGTTAGACAGACGGCTACTAACTATGGCTACACCTTC	CASSQTGVRQTATNYGYTF
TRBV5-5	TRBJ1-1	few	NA	TGTGCCAGCAGCTTAACCAGTTACACTGAAGCTTTCTTT	CASSLTSYTEAFF
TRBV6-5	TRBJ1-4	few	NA	TGTGCCAGCAGTCCTAACATGGAGGAAAAACTGTTTTTT	CASSPNMEEKLFF
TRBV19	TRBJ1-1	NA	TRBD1	TGTGCCAGTAGTGAATACAGGGGGCAGGTGACTGAAGCTTTCTTT	CASSEYRGQVTEAFF
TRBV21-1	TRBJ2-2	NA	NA	TGTGCCAGCAGCCACAGAAAACCCCACCTCCCGGGACAAGATATGAACACCGGGGAGCTGTTTTTT	CASSHRKPHLPGQDMNTGELFF
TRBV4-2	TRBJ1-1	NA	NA	TGTGCCAGCAGCCAAGGGGGCCAGAACACTGAAGCTTTCTTT	CASSQGGQNTEAFF
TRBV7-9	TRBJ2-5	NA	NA	TGTGCCAGCAGCTTAGACGTTGGCAGCCAAGAGACCCAGTACTTC	CASSLDVGSQETQYF
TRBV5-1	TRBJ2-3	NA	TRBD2	TGCGCCAGCAGCTTAGGGACTAGCCAGGTGGTAGGTGGGGGCACAGATACGCAGTATTTT	CASSLGTSQVVGGGTDTQYF
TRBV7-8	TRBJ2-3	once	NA	TGTGCCAGCAGCATTTATAGCACAGATACGCAGTATTTT	CASSIYSTDTQYF
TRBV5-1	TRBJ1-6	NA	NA	TGCGCCAGCAGCTTGGAGATCGGCCGAGGTTCACCCCTCCACTTT	CASSLEIGRGSPLHF
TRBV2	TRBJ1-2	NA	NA	TGTGCCAGCATCATCCCAGGGAATGGCTACACCTTC	CASIIPGNGYTF
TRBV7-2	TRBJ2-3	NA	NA	TGTGCCAGCAGCCAACAGGGTCGTACGCAGTATTTT	CASSQQGRTQYF
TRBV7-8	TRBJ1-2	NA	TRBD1	TGTGCCAGCAGCTTAGAGGGGGACAGGTACACCTTC	CASSLEGDRYTF
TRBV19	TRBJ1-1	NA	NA	TGTGCCAGTACTCTTCAGGCCGGTAACACTGAAGCTTTCTTT	CASTLQAGNTEAFF
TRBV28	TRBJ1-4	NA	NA	TGTGCCAGCCATACAGGGCTTGAGAAACTGTTTTTT	CASHTGLEKLFF
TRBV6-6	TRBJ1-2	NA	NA	TGTGCCAGCAGTTACAGCTCGCCTTACTATGGCTACCCCTTC	CASSYSSPYYGYPF
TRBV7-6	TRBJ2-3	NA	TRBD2	TGTGCCAGCAGCCGTAATAGCGGGGCCGACACAGATACGCAGTATTTT	CASSRNSGADTDTQYF
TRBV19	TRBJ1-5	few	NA	TGTGCCAGTAGTCCCTCCGGGGAGGTTAAGCCCCAGCATTTT	CASSPSGEVKPQHF
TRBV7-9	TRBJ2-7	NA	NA	TGTGCCAGCAGCCCCTTCCTACAGGGAACGGACGAGCAGTACTTC	CASSPFLQGTDEQYF
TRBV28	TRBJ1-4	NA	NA	TGTGCCAGCAGTTTTATGGGAGGAGGTAATGAAAAACTGTTTTTT	CASSFMGGGNEKLFF
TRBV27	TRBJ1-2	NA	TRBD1	TGTGCCAGCAGTGCCGGACAGGCAAATCTTAATGGCTACACCTTC	CASSAGQANLNGYTF
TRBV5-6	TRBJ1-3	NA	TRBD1	TGTGCCAGCAGCCGACCCTCCGGGACAGGGGCCGCCTCTGGAAACACCATATATTTT	CASSRPSGTGAASGNTIYF
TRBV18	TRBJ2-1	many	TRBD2	TGTGCCAGCTCACCACCTTCATGGGGGGGTAGCTCCTACAATGAGCAGTTCTTC	CASSPPSWGGSSYNEQFF
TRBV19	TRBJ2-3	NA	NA	TGTGCCAGTAGTATAGGTGCGGGGCGGACAGATACGCAGTATTTT	CASSIGAGRTDTQYF
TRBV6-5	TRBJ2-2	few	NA	TGTGCCAGCAGTCTCATCAGGGCGGCCCAGCTGTTTTTT	CASSLIRAAQLFF
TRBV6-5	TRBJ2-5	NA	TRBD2	TGTGCCAGCAGACGGAGCGGGGAGGTGGAGACCCAGTACTTC	CASRRSGEVETQYF
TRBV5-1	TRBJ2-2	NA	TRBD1	TGCGCCAGCAGCTTGGTCCCCAGGACAGGGGGCATCACCGGGGAGCTGTTTTTT	CASSLVPRTGGITGELFF
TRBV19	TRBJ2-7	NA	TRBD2	TGTGCCAGTAGTCCGGCGGGGGGACGGGACTACGAGCAGTACTTC	CASSPAGGRDYEQYF
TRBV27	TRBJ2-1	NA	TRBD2	TGTGCCAGCAGTTTCCTGAAGGCGGGGGGGCCCCATGAGCAGTTCTTC	CASSFLKAGGPHEQFF
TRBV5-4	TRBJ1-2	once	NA	TGTGCCAGCAGGTTCCCCGGGACTCTGTATGGCTACACCTTC	CASRFPGTLYGYTF
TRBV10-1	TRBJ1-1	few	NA	TGCGCCAGCAGTGAGTCGGTTGGGGGAGGTACTGAAGCTTTCTTT	CASSESVGGGTEAFF
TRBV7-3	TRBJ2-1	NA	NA	TGTGCCAGCAGCTCCAACAGGGCTTACAATGAGCAGTTCTTC	CASSSNRAYNEQFF
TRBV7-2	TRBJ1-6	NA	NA	TGTGCCAGCAGCTTGGGGCGGAGGGATTCACCCCTCCACTTT	CASSLGRRDSPLHF
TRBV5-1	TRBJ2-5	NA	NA	TGCGCCAGCAGCTTGGCCGGCGGCAGGTCCGGGGAGCAGTACTTC	CASSLAGGRSGEQYF
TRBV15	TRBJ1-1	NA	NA	TGTGCCACCAGCGAAGACAGGCGATACACTGAAGCTTTCTTT	CATSEDRRYTEAFF